The text below deals with one T cell receptor (beta chain). This clone was observed a handful of times. Its antigen remains unidentified. Nothing much larger sits one base from this clone, and base qualities are not available. A distance of 12 bases separates the germline ends of V and J, which lose 5 bases and 10 bases respectively. The CDR3 has 13 amino acids, counting the end cysteine and phenylalanine. Kept here is only the CDR3 DNA, which spans 39 bases and is read in frame from base 1. From a lookup of the germline V gene, CDR1 and CDR2 are SGHVS and FQNEAQ. Unstimulated Tregs (CD4+CD25+CD127-), CD4+ non-Tregs (CD4+CD25-), CD4 and CD8 cells were FACS-sorted from thawed PBMCs. Blood from healthy controls was obtained either from healthy volunteers or as purchased buffy coats. Healthy control blood was separated into PBMCs by Ficoll density gradient and cryopreserved, and patient PBMCs were collected both before and after transplant.

The data stem from a study of Tregs in tolerant kidney transplant recipients (dated by TCRdb to between 2017 and 2020). Background on the whole study: Before combined kidney and bone marrow transplantation, this study identified donor-specific regulatory T cells using TCRbeta sequencing and then followed those same cells after transplant. TCRbeta repertoire sequencing was used in a few healthy controls to compare several ways of expanding Tregs specific for an allogeneic donor.

General study outcomes and caveats: Biological reproducibility was not directly addressed, though technical replication error appeared minimal. The study was constrained by small patient numbers, and validation of the findings is required in larger populations and under other immunosuppression protocols. Expanding Tregs with activated donor B cells appeared to identify the most biologically relevant and donor-specific TCRbeta repertoire.

For TCRbeta CDR3 sequencing, genomic DNA from the sorted cells was extracted using the QIAGEN DNeasy Blood and Tissue Kit. High-throughput TCRbeta CDR3 sequencing, which included PCR amplification with bias correction and internal controls, was done commercially through immunoSEQ. The authors processed their data as follows. Unique productive TCRbeta sequences were defined by CDR3 nucleotide sequence when primers matched and otherwise by CDR3 amino acid sequence together with Vbeta and Jbeta genes. Sorting error was corrected by removing sequences shared between sorted populations at a frequency ratio of 2:1 or less, and the remaining shared sequences were assigned to the higher population. Donor-reactive sequences were defined as at least 5-fold expanded in CFSE-low cells versus unstimulated cells, with frequency of at least 0.01% in CFSE-low cells. Repertoire divergence was quantified by Jensen-Shannon divergence using the top 100 TCRbeta sequences ranked by frequency. For any sample with multiple sequencing runs, sorting error was corrected in each run separately before the runs were pooled. This is the immuneACCESS table as TCRdb keeps it, with only in-frame sequences that have V and J called. A part of the clones is gone; compared with another copy, unresolved V genes explain less than half, and the rest is unexplained. V and J calls plus clone size are reproduced from that table; the DNA served to infer D and trimming. The sample table lists tens of thousands of clones, roughly 84% of them with a count of one. About 4% of the sample lies in the top ten.

This sequence was found in a human donor in good health. The specimen sequenced was CD4+ T cells from blood. This receptor chain uses TRBV7-8 and TRBJ1-6; the D gene assignment is ambiguous. The CDR3 amino acid sequence is: CASSPSPLSPLHF. The DNA reads TGTGCCAGCAGCCCATCCCCCTTGTCACCCCTCCACTTT.